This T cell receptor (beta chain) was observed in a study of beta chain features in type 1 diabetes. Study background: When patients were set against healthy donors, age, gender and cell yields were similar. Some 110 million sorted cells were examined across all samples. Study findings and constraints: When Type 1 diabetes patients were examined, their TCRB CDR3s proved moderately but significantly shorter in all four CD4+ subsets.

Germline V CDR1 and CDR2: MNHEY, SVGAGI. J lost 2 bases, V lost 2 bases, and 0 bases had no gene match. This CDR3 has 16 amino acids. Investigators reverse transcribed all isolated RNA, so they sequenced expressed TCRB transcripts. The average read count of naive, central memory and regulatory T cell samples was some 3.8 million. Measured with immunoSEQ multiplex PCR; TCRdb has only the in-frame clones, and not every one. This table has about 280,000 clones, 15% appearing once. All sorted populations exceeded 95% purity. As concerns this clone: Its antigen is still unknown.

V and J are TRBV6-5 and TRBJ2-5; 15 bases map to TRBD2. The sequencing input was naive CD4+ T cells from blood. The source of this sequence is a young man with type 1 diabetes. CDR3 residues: CASSYGTSGGQETQYF. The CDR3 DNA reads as TGTGCCAGCAGTTACGGGACTAGCGGGGGGCAAGAGACCCAGTACTTC.